This T cell receptor (beta chain) was recovered during a study of response to subunit inactivated influenza vaccine. General study findings and limits: That few new T cells are recruited by each seasonal influenza vaccination was the authors' suggestion.

Remarks on this clonotype: Its specificity is not known.

TCRdb reanalysed the RT-PCR reads using MiXCR and keeps one entry per CDR3 protein. The top ten clones hold around an eighth of a sample with over 150,000 distinct CDR3 sequences, roughly a tenth of them seen once. This receptor was identified in a man in his fifties who received an inactivated influenza vaccine. The starting material was non-naive T cells sorted from PBMCs, obtained roughly 6 weeks after vaccination.

CDR3 protein: CASSFISGTGELFF. In DNA form, the CDR3 reads TGTGCCAGCAGCTTTATTAGCGGAACCGGGGAGCTGTTTTTT. This chain connects TRBV7-2 to TRBJ2-2; tentatively, D is TRBD2 (6 bases). CDR3 length equals 14 residues. Per the germline V gene, CDR1 is SGHTA and CDR2 is FQGNSA. V dropped 3 bases and J dropped 5 bases, with 10 bases sitting between them.